The 14 T cell receptor beta chains in this list originate from one sample, sequenced in a study of blood T cell repertoires in COVID-19. The repertoire was sequenced with immunoSEQ multiplex PCR; TCRdb's copy has only in-frame clones and lacks some. The table lists about 200,000 clones, more than 65% of them singletons. Material: peripheral blood. The receptors were sampled from a woman aged 80 or over with acute or convalescent COVID-19.

In this sample, this clone turned up a few times. V usage is TRBV4-1 and J usage is TRBJ2-2; 12 positions match TRBD1. With 4 bases clipped from V and 7 bases from J, the junction kept 16 bases outside the gene matches. The CDR3 has 19 amino acids. Germline assignment: CDR1 MGHRA and CDR2 YSYEKL. CDR3: CASSRYSRGQGAPDGELFF. DNA for the CDR3: TGCGCCAGCAGCCGGTACTCAAGGGGACAGGGGGCGCCGGACGGGGAGCTGTTTTTT.

This chain uses TRBV3-1 (or the pseudogene TRBV3-2) with TRBJ1-1; a possible D gene is TRBD1 (5 bases). V gave up 0 bases and J gave up 6 bases, with 14 bases separating them. Germline V CDR1 and CDR2: LGHDT, YNNKEL (reference sequence). The CDR3 has 15 amino acids. For the CDR3, the DNA is TGTGCCAGCAGCCAAGACAGTTGGGGCGTCGCTGAAGCTTTCTTT. Translated, it gives CASSQDSWGVAEAFF.

The rearrangement links TRBV5-1 to TRBJ1-1; 7 positions match TRBD1. Germline values: CDR1 SGHRS, CDR2 YFSETQ. The length of the CDR3 is 14 residues. V lost 5 bases, J lost 2 bases, and 6 bases stayed unmatched. The chain's CDR3 is CASRNGDRNTEAFF. The CDR3 DNA is TGCGCCAGCAGGAACGGGGACAGAAACACTGAAGCTTTCTTT.

Written as DNA, the CDR3 is TGCGCCAGCAGCCCCGGGACAGGGGGTGGCTATGGCTACACCTTC. It specifies CASSPGTGGGYGYTF. The chain uses TRBV5-1 and TRBJ1-2; TRBD1 matches 11 bases. Looked up from germline, CDR1 is SGHRS and CDR2 is YFSETQ. The CDR3 runs to 15 residues. The V and J ends lost 4 bases and 4 bases, in that order; junction bases with no gene match: 6.

The chain links TRBV14 to TRBJ2-3; D might be TRBD1 (6 bases). The CDR3 length is 13 residues. Germline CDR1 SGHDN, CDR2 FVKESK. V lost 5 bases to trimming and J lost 11 bases, with 17 bases between them. The chain's CDR3 is CASSTGISGVQYF. DNA for the CDR3: TGTGCCAGCAGCACGGGGATATCAGGGGTGCAGTATTTT.

The gene calls are TRBV7-6 and TRBJ2-3, with D tentatively TRBD1 (7 bases). There are 16 residues in the CDR3. Germline V gene sequence: CDR1 SGHVS, CDR2 FNYEAQ. V lost 1 base to trimming and J lost 3 bases, with 14 bases between them. CDR3 coding DNA: TGTGCCAGCAGCTTAGAGGGGGCAGGGGGGACAGATACGCAGTATTTT. Its translation: CASSLEGAGGTDTQYF. Variable domain in full (rest from reference TRBV7-6 and TRBJ2-3): GAGVSQSPRYKVTKRGQDVALRCDPISGHVSLYWYRQALGQGPEFLTYFNYEAQQDKSGLPNDRFSAERPEGSISTLTIQRTEQRDSAMYRCASSLEGAGGTDTQYFGPGTRLTVL.

This clone showed up just a few times. V and J are TRBV18 and TRBJ2-3, with D uncertain. Per the germline V gene, CDR1 is KGHSH and CDR2 is LQKENI. Trimming removed 0 bases at V and 3 bases at J, with 7 bases between. CDR3 length: 14 residues. CDR3 in DNA: TGTGCCAGCTCACCACCTAGCAAAACAGATACGCAGTATTTT. Its translation is CASSPPSKTDTQYF. Based on the CDR3 plus reference TRBV18 and TRBJ2-3, the full variable domain is NAGVMQNPRHLVRRRGQEARLRCSPMKGHSHVYWYRQLPEEGLKFMVYLQKENIIDESGMPKERFSAEFPKEGPSILRIQQVVRGDSAAYFCASSPPSKTDTQYFGPGTRLTVL.

The chain combines TRBV5-1 with TRBJ1-6; 10 bases line up with TRBD1. Germline V gene lookup returns CDR1 SGHRS and CDR2 YFSETQ. Trimming removed 0 bases from V and 10 bases from J; junction bases left unmatched: 4. The CDR3 covers 15 residues. Here the CDR3 reads CASSLGQGAGSPLHF. The CDR3 nucleotides read TGCGCCAGCAGCTTGGGACAGGGGGCCGGGTCACCCCTCCACTTT. Drawing the rest from reference TRBV5-1 and TRBJ1-6, the complete variable domain is KAGVTQTPRYLIKTRGQQVTLSCSPISGHRSVSWYQQTPGQGLQFLFEYFSETQRNKGNFPGRFSGRQFSNSRSEMNVSTLELGDSALYLCASSLGQGAGSPLHFGNGTRLTVT.

This chain uses TRBV5-1 with TRBJ2-1; 8 bases align to TRBD2. The germline CDR1 and CDR2 sequences are SGHRS and YFSETQ. V gave up 6 bases and J gave up 8 bases; unmatched junction bases: 22. The CDR3 covers 18 residues. CDR3 region: CASNRDSGGDPPAHEQFF. The CDR3 nucleotides read TGCGCCAGCAACAGAGATTCGGGGGGGGACCCACCAGCCCATGAGCAGTTCTTC.

In this sample, this clone turned up once. This chain connects TRBV7-9 to TRBJ1-4, with TRBD1 as a possible D gene (6 bases). The CDR3 runs to 15 residues. V lost 2 bases to trimming and J lost 4 bases, with 11 bases between them. In germline, CDR1 is SEHNR, CDR2 FQNEAQ (reference sequence). CDR3 residues: CASSLTRGDNEKLFF. The CDR3 bases are TGTGCCAGCAGCTTAACCAGGGGCGATAATGAAAAACTGTTTTTT.

The gene calls are TRBV18 and TRBJ2-5; 8 bases map to TRBD2. The CDR3 extends over 14 amino acids. Trimming took 6 bases from V and 1 from J; bases not matched to a gene: 4. Germline lookup yields CDR1 KGHSH and CDR2 LQKENI. The CDR3 loop is CASSAREGQETQYF. Here the CDR3 DNA reads TGTGCCAGCTCTGCCCGGGAGGGCCAAGAGACCCAGTACTTC.

V is TRBV2 and J is TRBJ2-3; 12 bases align to TRBD2. Germline CDR1 SNHLY, CDR2 FYNNEI. Trimming cost V 8 bases and J 3 bases; bases outside gene matches: 6. The CDR3 runs to 15 residues. The CDR3 bases are TGTGCCAGCGGCCGACTAGCGGGAGAGACAGATACGCAGTATTTT. Its protein product is CASGRLAGETDTQYF.

The genes are TRBV7-9 and TRBJ2-7; TRBD1 matches 7 bases. V trimming: 1 base; J trimming: 7 bases; junction bases outside the gene matches: 7. CDR1 and CDR2 from the germline V gene are SEHNR and FQNEAQ (reference sequence). This CDR3 region has 14 residues. The CDR3, as DNA: TGTGCCAGCAGCTTAGGACAGGGAGTGTCGGAGCAGTACTTC. It codes for CASSLGQGVSEQYF.

The chain combines TRBV7-2 with TRBJ1-2; possible D gene TRBD1, 5 bases. With 5 bases removed from V and 5 bases from J, the gap between germline ends came to 15 bases. Germline CDR1 is SGHTA and CDR2 is FQGNSA. CDR3 size: 14 residues. CDR3 region: CASSPSQGSYGYTF. The CDR3 bases are TGTGCCAGCAGCCCGTCGCAGGGTTCTTATGGCTACACCTTC.